Sequencing of this TCR beta chain was carried out in a study of blood T cell repertoires in COVID-19. About the study: The United States, Italy and Spain were the sources of the acute and convalescent COVID-19 samples.

With 3 bases clipped from V and 8 bases from J, the junction kept 8 bases outside the gene matches. The CDR3 spans 16 residues. The V gene's germline CDR1 is KGHDR and CDR2 SFDVKD. This clone was found a few times. Methods used by the authors: Estimates of nucleated cell counts were drawn from the amplification of reference gene primers. TCRdb keeps only in-frame clones here, not all; method: immunoSEQ multiplex PCR. V, J and clone size are those of that table, while D and trimming were read from the DNA. The table has around 320,000 clones, approximately 85% seen once. This chain uses TRBV24-1 with TRBJ1-4, with TRBD1 matching over 10 bases. The source material was peripheral blood. The receptor was derived from a human donor in a cohort sampled during active COVID-19. CDR3 in amino acids: CATSDAGTGVDEKLFF. The DNA of the CDR3 is TGTGCCACCAGTGATGCCGGGACAGGGGTGGACGAAAAACTGTTTTTT.